The 3 T cell receptor beta chains listed next were all sequenced from one sample in a study of naive and memory T cell subsets (dated by TCRdb to about 2017). A robust, sensitive protocol for the amplification, sequencing and analysis of TCRs was described in the study, in which 3' ligation of a UMI-containing oligonucleotide to TCR cDNA was used. Library construction relied on UMI-ligation and nested PCR. Sequenced using an Illumina MiSeq. Four rounds of PCR, run with the SP2 primer together with nested alpha and beta constant region primers, were used to amplify the ligated cDNA. The public sequencing data were trimmed at Q25 with fastp and processed into clonotypes with MiXCR by TCRdb, which kept only in-frame beta chains. Identical CDR3 proteins give one entry, which carries the most common genes and DNA. The sample profile shows about 26,000 distinct CDR3 sequences; roughly 5.2% of them were found once. Jointly, the top ten make up 7% to 8% of the sample.

Sequencing was done on a sample of blood. The receptor set was obtained from an adult in good health.

In this sample, this clonotype turned up a few times. CDR3 DNA: TGTGCCTGGAGTGAAGGGGGTTATGGCTACACCTTC. The encoded protein is CAWSEGGYGYTF. J is TRBJ1-2 and V is TRBV30, with D possibly matching TRBD1 (6 bases). The length of the CDR3 is 12 residues. The V gene lost 1 base and the J gene lost 5 bases, with 8 bases spanning the gap. Germline CDR1 reads GTSNPN; CDR2 reads SVGIG (reference sequence).

This clonotype has at least ten counts. The chain carries TRBV5-4 and TRBJ2-7; perhaps TRBD2 as D (5 bases). The germline gives CDR1 SGHNT, CDR2 YYREEE (reference sequence). This CDR3 spans 13 amino acids. V was cut by 4 bases and J by 3 bases, with 11 bases left in between. CDR3 residues: CASSPVGSYEQYF. As DNA, the CDR3 is TGTGCCAGCAGCCCGGTTGGGAGCTACGAGCAGTACTTC.

This clonotype was counted ten times or more. The chain is built from TRBV6-5 and TRBJ2-2; D unclear. The V and J ends lost 6 bases and 3 bases respectively, with 17 bases between them. Germline loops: CDR1 MNHEY, CDR2 SVGAGI. CDR3 length: 16 amino acids. In nucleotides, the CDR3 is TGTGCCAGCAGCCGCGACCCCCCCTCGGACACCGGGGAGCTGTTTTTT. This translates into CASSRDPPSDTGELFF.